A selection of T cell receptor beta chains follows, all from one sample in a study of shared clonotypes between healthy human individuals. Here immunoSEQ multiplex PCR was the method, and the copy in TCRdb shows in-frame clones only, minus some. The sample holds roughly 570,000 clones, nearly 98% seen once. Specimen: naive CD8+ T cells sorted from blood. Receptor source: a man aged 25-40 years in good health. The conserved cysteine and the conserved F or W are not part of the CDR3 here.

J gene: TRBJ1-1
V gene: TRBV28
CDR3 protein: ASSLSRGRTEAF

J gene: TRBJ2-7
V gene: TRBV27
CDR3 protein: ASSGQRSYEQY

J gene: TRBJ2-5
V gene: TRBV29-1
CDR3 protein: SVELSSGRQETQY

J gene: TRBJ2-1
V gene: TRBV10-3
CDR3 protein: AIRGQGWDSYNEQF

J gene: TRBJ2-3
V gene: TRBV2
CDR3 protein: ASSELRGSTDTQY

J gene: TRBJ2-3
V gene: TRBV25-1
CDR3 protein: ASSEWGVAGGTDTQY

J gene: TRBJ2-5
V gene: TRBV15
CDR3 protein: ATSPKYGGWETQY

J gene: TRBJ2-7
V gene: TRBV19
CDR3 protein: ASSYRVGAYEQY

J gene: TRBJ1-1
V gene: TRBV4-2
CDR3 protein: ASSQERQGVKNTEAF

J gene: TRBJ2-1
V gene: TRBV29-1
CDR3 protein: SVEGVATNKYNEQF

J gene: TRBJ2-2
V gene: TRBV6-5
CDR3 protein: ASSWASGQNTGELF